A single sample gave rise to the 25 T cell receptor beta chains below, sequenced in a study of graft-versus-host responses after intestinal transplantation. What these receptors recognize is not known. The data were produced by immunoSEQ multiplex PCR, yet TCRdb's version contains in-frame clones alone and is incomplete. The table shows more than 60,000 clones, with 90% occurring only once. Sequences were derived from unstimulated CD8+ T cells sorted from spleen or lymph node cells, sampled before intestinal transplant. The origin of the receptors is a human donor who received an intestinal transplant.

This chain connects TRBV9 to TRBJ2-3; 8 positions agree with TRBD2. The J segment lost 2 bases and the V segment lost 0 bases, leaving 2 bases of the junction unmatched. The CDR3 extends over 15 amino acids. Germline CDR1 and CDR2: SGDLS and YYNGEE. CDR3 amino acids: CASSVGGGTTDTQYF. In DNA form, the CDR3 reads TGTGCCAGCAGCGTAGGCGGGGGGACCACAGATACGCAGTATTTT.

The CDR3 spells CASGSRTALSYEQYF. Here the CDR3 DNA reads TGTGCTAGTGGGAGTAGGACAGCTCTCTCCTACGAGCAGTACTTC. The chain joins TRBV12-5 to TRBJ2-7, with D maybe TRBD1 (6 bases). V lost 6 bases and J lost 0, with 15 bases in between. Germline CDR1 is LGHNT and CDR2 is FRNRAP. CDR3 length equals 15 residues.

V and J are TRBV18 and TRBJ2-7; 7 bases are a match to TRBD1. V was pared by 4 bases and J by 3 bases, with 0 bases of the junction left unmatched. The CDR3 sequence is 12 residues long. The germline CDR1 and CDR2 sequences are KGHSH and LQKENI. CDR3 in DNA: TGTGCCAGCTCACGGGACAGCTACGAGCAGTACTTC. It yields the protein CASSRDSYEQYF.

This chain joins TRBV5-6 and TRBJ2-1; the match to TRBD2 covers 7 bases. The J segment lost 6 bases and the V segment lost 4 bases, leaving 1 base of the junction unmatched. This CDR3 has 12 amino acids. The V gene's germline CDR1 is SGHDT and CDR2 YYEEEE. The CDR3 protein is CASSGGGNEQFF. The CDR3 nucleotides read TGTGCCAGCAGCGGGGGGGGCAATGAGCAGTTCTTC.

The chain recombines TRBV7-3 with TRBJ2-3; D perhaps matches TRBD2 (6 bases). Germline CDR1 is SGHTA and CDR2 is FQGTGA. This CDR3 spans 16 amino acids. V lost 6 bases and J lost 3, with 19 bases in between. The CDR3 loop is CASSLSGPEGTDTQYF. CDR3 nucleotide sequence: TGTGCCAGCAGTCTTAGCGGTCCGGAGGGGACAGATACGCAGTATTTT.

The genes are TRBV7-8 and TRBJ1-1, with TRBD1 matching over 8 bases. The CDR3 is 14 residues long. CDR1 SGHVS and CDR2 FQNEAQ come from the germline V gene. Losses at the gene ends were 5 bases for V and 1 base for J; bases not matched to a gene: 3. CDR3 sequence: CASSQGATNTEAFF. CDR3 nucleotides: TGTGCCAGCAGCCAGGGGGCGACGAACACTGAAGCTTTCTTT.

This sequence joins TRBV5-4 and TRBJ2-3; 10 nucleotides agree with TRBD2. The CDR3 covers 18 residues. Germline V CDR1 and CDR2: SGHNT, YYREEE (reference sequence). The J segment lost 1 base and the V segment lost 2 bases, leaving 10 bases of the junction unmatched. The CDR3 here is CASSFGTQTSGGTDTQYF. The CDR3 DNA sequence: TGTGCCAGCAGCTTTGGGACCCAAACTAGCGGGGGCACAGATACGCAGTATTTT.

The chain links TRBV2 to TRBJ2-7; a possible D gene is TRBD1 (5 bases). Germline loops: CDR1 SNHLY, CDR2 FYNNEI. Trimming pared 3 bases from V and 3 bases from J, leaving 9 bases between. This CDR3 has 13 residues. The DNA of the CDR3 is TGTGCCAGCAGTGATTGGCAGGGCTACGAGCAGTACTTC. Translated: CASSDWQGYEQYF.

The V and J genes are TRBV7-9 and TRBJ1-1; a possible D gene is TRBD1 (5 bases). This CDR3 region has 12 residues. Trimming took 8 bases from V and 5 from J, leaving 12 bases between them. Germline V gene lookup returns CDR1 SEHNR and CDR2 FQNEAQ (reference sequence). CDR3 amino acids: CASPGGGTEAFF. The DNA for the CDR3 is TGTGCCAGCCCCGGTGGGGGGACTGAAGCTTTCTTT.

V gene TRBV25-1 combines with J gene TRBJ2-7; tentatively, D is TRBD2 (5 bases). The V end lost 2 bases, the J end lost 3 bases, and 11 bases lay between the germline ends. CDR3 size: 14 residues. Germline loops: CDR1 MGHDK, CDR2 SYGVNS. The CDR3 DNA reads as TGTGCCAGCAGTGAACCGGGGATCCACTACGAGCAGTACTTC. Its protein is CASSEPGIHYEQYF.

The CDR3 sequence is CASSQETGVNSPLHF. The CDR3 DNA reads TGCGCCAGCAGCCAAGAAACGGGGGTTAATTCACCCCTCCACTTT. The chain employs TRBV4-1 and TRBJ1-6, with D possibly matching TRBD1 (5 bases). There are 15 residues in the CDR3. CDR1 is MGHRA, CDR2 YSYEKL, per germline. V shed 0 bases and J shed 6 bases, with 9 bases lying between them.

The V gene is TRBV5-6, the J gene TRBJ1-1; 9 bases agree with TRBD1. CDR3 length: 14 residues. In germline, CDR1 is SGHDT, CDR2 YYEEEE. Germline trimming cut 4 bases from V and 3 bases from J; bases unmatched to any gene: 4. CDR3 sequence: CASSAGTGYTEAFF. The CDR3 bases are TGTGCCAGCAGCGCCGGGACAGGGTACACTGAAGCTTTCTTT.

The V and J genes are TRBV7-9 and TRBJ2-1; tentatively, D is TRBD2 (5 bases). This CDR3 region has 15 residues. V was trimmed by 4 bases and J by 2 bases, leaving 12 bases between them. CDR1 and CDR2 from the germline V gene are SEHNR and FQNEAQ (reference sequence). DNA for the CDR3: TGTGCCAGCAGCTCTCCTCTAGCTACCTACAATGAGCAGTTCTTC. Encoded protein: CASSSPLATYNEQFF.

This chain joins TRBV4-1 and TRBJ2-5; 8 bases match TRBD2. This CDR3 spans 17 amino acids. V lost 0 bases and J lost 2; bases outside the gene matches: 8. Looked up from germline, CDR1 is MGHRA and CDR2 is YSYEKL. CDR3 residues: CASSQDLAAGVQETQYF. In DNA, the CDR3 is TGCGCCAGCAGCCAAGATCTAGCAGCGGGGGTACAAGAGACCCAGTACTTC.

V is TRBV27 and J is TRBJ2-1; 10 positions match TRBD2. The CDR3 is 16 residues long. The germline V gene encodes CDR1 MNHEY and CDR2 SMNVEV (reference sequence). The V segment lost 5 bases and the J segment 4 bases; nucleotides outside the gene matches: 8. CDR3 coding DNA: TGTGCCAGCAGTCGCCGGGAGCGGGGGGGTTACAATGAGCAGTTCTTC. Translated, it gives CASSRRERGGYNEQFF.

In regard to this clone: This same CDR3 is encoded by further DNA sequences in the sample. The chain has TRBV27 and TRBJ1-2; the D gene is possibly TRBD1 (6 bases). In germline, CDR1 is MNHEY, CDR2 SMNVEV (reference sequence). Trimming took 2 bases from V and 4 from J, leaving 8 bases between them. This CDR3 is 13 amino acids long. The CDR3 spells CASSLGRGYGYTF. The CDR3, as DNA: TGTGCCAGCAGTTTAGGCAGGGGCTATGGCTACACCTTC.

The chain couples TRBV13 to TRBJ2-7; D may be TRBD2 (5 bases). The V and J ends lost 5 bases and 2 bases respectively, with 13 bases between them. The CDR3 extends over 14 amino acids. Germline lookup yields CDR1 PRHDT and CDR2 FYEKMQ (reference sequence). The DNA of the CDR3 is TGTGCCAGCAGCCCGAGGACTCAACCCTACGAGCAGTACTTC. As protein: CASSPRTQPYEQYF.

The rearrangement uses TRBV11-1 and TRBJ2-3; D is ambiguous. This CDR3 region has 17 residues. V lost 3 bases and J 0 bases, leaving 16 bases between the germline ends. Germline V gene sequence: CDR1 SGHAT, CDR2 FQDESV (reference sequence). Here the CDR3 DNA reads TGTGCCAGCAGCTTTCTCAGACATCCTTCTAGCACAGATACGCAGTATTTT. Amino acid sequence: CASSFLRHPSSTDTQYF.

The genes are TRBV11-2 and TRBJ2-7, with a weak D call TRBD1 (6 bases). This CDR3 region has 15 residues. The germline gives CDR1 SGHAT, CDR2 FQNNGV. V lost 1 base and J 5 bases, leaving 15 bases between the germline ends. The CDR3 DNA reads as TGTGCCAGCAGCTTAGGAGCTGGACAGAGCGACGAGCAGTACTTC. It codes for CASSLGAGQSDEQYF.

The V gene is TRBV19, the J gene TRBJ2-7; D is unclear. Trimming took off 3 bases at V and 0 bases at J, with 6 bases between the two ends. This CDR3 spans 13 amino acids. Germline V lookup: CDR1 LNHDA, CDR2 SQIVND (reference sequence). CDR3 sequence reads: CASSIVFSYEQYF. As DNA, the CDR3 is TGTGCCAGTAGTATTGTCTTCTCCTACGAGCAGTACTTC.

This chain links TRBV28 with TRBJ1-4, with 7 bases fitting TRBD1. The CDR3 is made up of 12 amino acids. In germline, CDR1 is MDHEN, CDR2 SYDVKM. J gave up 7 bases and V 7 bases, and 3 bases lay outside the gene matches. The CDR3 protein is CASNHRGEKLFF. In nucleotides, the CDR3 is TGTGCCAGCAACCACAGGGGTGAAAAACTGTTTTTT.

The rearrangement links TRBV13 to TRBJ1-2; D might be TRBD1 (5 bases). The V and J ends lost 0 bases and 8 bases respectively, with 10 bases between them. This CDR3 is 13 amino acids long. CDR1 and CDR2 (germline): PRHDT, FYEKMQ (reference sequence). CDR3 loop: CASSLGGRGGYTF. The CDR3 DNA sequence: TGTGCCAGCAGCTTAGGCGGCCGGGGGGGCTACACCTTC.

The chain recombines TRBV7-8 with TRBJ2-7, with a weak D call TRBD2 (5 bases). Germline V gene sequence: CDR1 SGHVS, CDR2 FQNEAQ. Trimming stripped 4 bases from V and 9 bases from J, with 13 bases between. The CDR3 sequence is 12 residues long. As DNA, the CDR3 is TGTGCCAGCAGCTCCGGCGGTCGGGGGCAGTACTTC. Protein product: CASSSGGRGQYF.

This clone was observed a handful of times. The chain joins TRBV6-5 to TRBJ1-5; D not resolved. The CDR3 consists of 13 residues. V was clipped by 5 bases and J by 4 bases, with 9 bases between them. Looked up from germline, CDR1 is MNHEY and CDR2 is SVGAGI. The CDR3 loop is CASSIAENQPQHF. In DNA form, the CDR3 reads TGTGCCAGCAGTATCGCAGAAAATCAGCCCCAGCATTTT.

V is TRBV5-6 and J is TRBJ2-1; 9 nucleotides align to TRBD1. Trimming took 3 bases from V and 6 from J; bases not matched to a gene: 7. The germline gives CDR1 SGHDT, CDR2 YYEEEE. This CDR3 has 15 residues. Written as DNA, the CDR3 is TGTGCCAGCAGCTCCTCGGGACAGGGACCCAATGAGCAGTTCTTC. Amino acid sequence: CASSSSGQGPNEQFF.